Below, one TCR beta chain is given with its context. The target antigen is unknown. This entry comes from a study of a mutant IDH1 vaccine in newly diagnosed glioma. Using immunoSEQ multiplex PCR, the repertoire was profiled, and TCRdb retains in-frame clones only, with some absent. The table has 50,000 to 75,000 clones, around 74% seen once. V dropped 4 bases and J dropped 5 bases, with 12 bases sitting between them. The V gene's germline CDR1 is SGHRS and CDR2 YFSETQ. This CDR3 is built from 14 residues. Time point defined: week 35, safety follow-up. Doses comprised 300 ug of mutant IDH1 20-mer peptide each, plus topical imiquimod.

The sequences come from PBMCs, collected from a glioma patient whose treatment included an IDH1 peptide vaccine. The rearrangement uses TRBV5-1 and TRBJ2-2; D may be TRBD2 (5 bases). The TCR comes from a man aged 45-65 years with glioma. The CDR3 loop reads CASSRGERTGELFF. The CDR3, as DNA: TGCGCCAGCAGCCGGGGAGAGAGAACCGGGGAGCTGTTTTTT.